This T cell receptor beta chain is from a study of cytomegalovirus exposure and HLA in healthy donors. Study summary: An earlier analysis found 117 million unique TCR beta sequences from around 180 million T cells. HLA-typed donors contributed some 83 million unique TCRs, which were held in an early data release. Study-level findings and limits: A classifier reportedly called cytomegalovirus status with high sensitivity and specificity.

Researchers ran the PCR with 60 Vbeta and 13 Jbeta primers. Repertoires were generated with immunoSEQ multiplex PCR, while TCRdb's copy carries only in-frame clones and drops some. The sample records some 140,000 clones, about three quarters being singletons. Note on this clone: Antigen unknown.

J lost 5 bases, V lost 3 bases, and 8 bases had no gene match. The CDR3 contains 15 residues. Germline-derived CDR1 and CDR2 are SGHRS and YFSETQ. This TCR was sampled from a woman in her thirties or forties in good health and CMV-seronegative. This chain connects TRBV5-1 to TRBJ2-7; 10 bases are shared with TRBD2. Source material: PBMCs. The CDR3 region has the DNA TGCGCCAGCAGCTCAAGAGCGGGGGGGCAGCACGAGCAGTACTTC. Its translation is CASSSRAGGQHEQYF.